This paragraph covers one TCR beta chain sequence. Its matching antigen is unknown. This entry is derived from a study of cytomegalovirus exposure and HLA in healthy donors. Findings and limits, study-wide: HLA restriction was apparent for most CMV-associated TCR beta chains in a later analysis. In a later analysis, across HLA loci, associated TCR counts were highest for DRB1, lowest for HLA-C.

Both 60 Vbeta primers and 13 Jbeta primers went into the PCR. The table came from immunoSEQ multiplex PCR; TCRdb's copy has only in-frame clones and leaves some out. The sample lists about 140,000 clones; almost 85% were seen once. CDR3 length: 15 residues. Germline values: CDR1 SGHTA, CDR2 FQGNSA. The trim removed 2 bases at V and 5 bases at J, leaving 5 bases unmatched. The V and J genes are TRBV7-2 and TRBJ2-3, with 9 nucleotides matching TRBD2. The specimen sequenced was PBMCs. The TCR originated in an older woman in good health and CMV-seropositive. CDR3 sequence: CASSLIAGVEDTQYF. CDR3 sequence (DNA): TGTGCCAGCAGCTTAATAGCGGGAGTAGAAGATACGCAGTATTTT.